The T cell receptor beta chain described here comes from a study of CD8 T cells in ankylosing spondylitis. CDR3 length equals 12 residues. Trimming stripped 3 bases from V and 4 bases from J, with 9 bases between. Germline V gives CDR1 SQVTM, CDR2 ANQGSEA. TCRdb re-derived calls from the 5' RACE reads in MiXCR, one entry per CDR3 protein. The data show a few hundred thousand distinct CDR3 sequences, with under 14% seen just once and about 10% held by the top ten. The chain couples TRBV29-1 to TRBJ1-2; unclear D gene. Sequencing was done on a sample of blood, either unsorted or a sorted T cell fraction (not recorded which). The TCR was taken from a female donor with ankylosing spondylitis or in good health (not recorded which). The CDR3 DNA follows: TGCAGCGTTGATAGGACGGCCTATGGCTACACCTTC. Its protein product is CSVDRTAYGYTF.